These 6 T cell receptor beta chains were sequenced from one sample in a study of cytomegalovirus exposure and HLA in healthy donors. This PCR relied on a set of 60 Vbeta primers and 13 Jbeta primers. The assay was immunoSEQ multiplex PCR, and TCRdb's table has in-frame clones only and misses some. The sample carries under 150,000 clones, around 77% recorded once. The sequenced sample consisted of PBMCs. The origin of the receptors is a woman in her twenties or thirties in good health and CMV-seropositive.

This chain joins TRBV6-1 and TRBJ1-6; 7 bases match TRBD1. This CDR3 has 14 amino acids. Germline V gene data show CDR1 as MNHNS and CDR2 as SASEGT. Trimming cost V 10 bases and J 7 bases; bases outside gene matches: 10. The CDR3 bases are TGTGCCACCTACTTAGAACAGGGGAATTCACCCCTCCACTTT. This sequence encodes CATYLEQGNSPLHF.

The chain couples TRBV19 to TRBJ1-2; 8 bases map to TRBD1. J gave up 2 bases and V 3 bases, and 2 bases lay outside the gene matches. Germline V CDR1 and CDR2: LNHDA, SQIVND (reference sequence). The CDR3 is 14 residues long. The CDR3 DNA sequence: TGTGCCAGTAGTATGAGGACAGGGAACTATGGCTACACCTTC. As protein: CASSMRTGNYGYTF.

The chain is built from TRBV18 and TRBJ2-7, with TRBD1 matching over 7 bases. With V trimmed by 3 bases and J by 3 bases, 2 bases remained unmatched. The CDR3 has 13 residues. The germline CDR1 and CDR2 sequences are KGHSH and LQKENI. The DNA for the CDR3 is TGTGCCAGCTCACCTTCAGGGGGCTACGAGCAGTACTTC. Translation gives CASSPSGGYEQYF.

V and J are TRBV30 and TRBJ1-5; perhaps TRBD1 as D (5 bases). The germline V gene has CDR1 GTSNPN and CDR2 SVGIG (reference sequence). V dropped 0 bases and J dropped 3 bases, with 15 bases sitting between them. This CDR3 spans 16 amino acids. CDR3 coding DNA: TGTGCCTGGAGTGTAAGGGGTCAGGGAAACAATCAGCCCCAGCATTTT. As protein: CAWSVRGQGNNQPQHF.

The CDR3 nucleotides read TGTGCCAGCAGACGGGACAGCTCCTACAATGAGCAGTTCTTC. Residues: CASRRDSSYNEQFF. The chain carries TRBV9 and TRBJ2-1, with TRBD1 identical over 7 bases. The CDR3 consists of 14 residues. Germline trimming cut 5 bases from V and 0 bases from J; bases unmatched to any gene: 2. CDR1 and CDR2 (germline): SGDLS, YYNGEE. The variable domain in full, with the rest retrieved from reference TRBV9 and TRBJ2-1, is DSGVTQTPKHLITATGQRVTLRCSPRSGDLSVYWYQQSLDQGLQFLIQYYNGEERAKGNILERFSAQQFPDLHSELNLSSLELGDSALYFCASRRDSSYNEQFFGPGTRLTVL.

The chain links TRBV5-1 to TRBJ2-3; 15 bases fit TRBD2. This CDR3 is 16 amino acids long. The germline gives CDR1 SGHRS, CDR2 YFSETQ. J was trimmed by 6 bases and V by 4 bases; bases with no gene match: 6. CDR3 loop: CASSLGLAGGPDTQYF. CDR3 DNA: TGCGCCAGCAGCCTAGGACTAGCGGGGGGGCCCGATACGCAGTATTTT.